A single sample gave rise to the 11 T cell receptor beta chains below, sequenced in a study of T cell responses to AZD1222 COVID-19 vaccine. Profiled with immunoSEQ multiplex PCR; TCRdb holds only in-frame clones, not every one. Of around 150,000 clones in the sample, around 90% are singletons; the top ten hold 1.3%. The source was peripheral blood, collected 28 days after the second AZD1222 dose. The receptors stem from an adult who received the AZD1222 COVID-19 vaccine.

On this clone: The sample has other DNA sequences that encode this CDR3 too. The V gene is TRBV18, the J gene TRBJ1-1; 8 bases are shared with TRBD1. V shed 3 bases, J shed 4 bases, and the junction held 1 base outside the gene matches. This CDR3 comprises 13 residues. Looked up from germline, CDR1 is KGHSH and CDR2 is LQKENI. For the CDR3, the DNA is TGTGCCAGCTCACCCGGACAGGGCACTGAAGCTTTCTTT. Protein sequence: CASSPGQGTEAFF.

This chain links TRBV6-2 or TRBV6-3 with TRBJ2-7; the D is unclear. The CDR3 loop spans 11 amino acids. V was pared by 5 bases and J by 4 bases, with 6 bases between. Per the germline V gene, CDR1 is MNHEY and CDR2 is SVGEGT. The CDR3 DNA is TGTGCCAGCAGTACTCCGTACGAGCAGTACTTC. It encodes CASSTPYEQYF.

The CDR3 DNA reads TGTGCCAGCAGCCCCGGAGGGACAGGGGACTTTTATAGCAATCAGCCCCAGCATTTT. Translating gives CASSPGGTGDFYSNQPQHF. This chain uses TRBV5-8 with TRBJ1-5, with 10 bases matching TRBD1. The CDR3 is made up of 19 amino acids. Germline-derived CDR1 and CDR2 are SGHTS and YDEGEE. The ends lost 4 bases at V and 0 bases at J; junction bases unmatched: 13.

V usage is TRBV6-4 and J usage is TRBJ2-1; possibly TRBD1 or TRBD2 for D (5 bases each). This CDR3 contains 18 residues. Germline CDR1 reads MRHNA; CDR2 reads SNTAGT. V was shortened by 5 bases and J by 4 bases, with 24 bases between the two germline ends. CDR3 sequence (DNA): TGTGCCAGCAGTCCCGGGACCCCGGAAAATGTGGGGTACAATGAGCAGTTCTTC. Its protein is CASSPGTPENVGYNEQFF.

This clone was picked up one time. The chain carries TRBV3-1 (or the pseudogene TRBV3-2) and TRBJ2-1, with a weak D call TRBD2 (6 bases). V gave up 1 base and J gave up 3 bases, with 10 bases separating them. Germline V gene lookup returns CDR1 LGHDT and CDR2 YNNKEL (reference sequence). The CDR3 totals 15 residues. The CDR3 bases are TGTGCCAGCAGCCAAGGGGGCGGGGTCTACAATGAGCAGTTCTTC. Amino acids: CASSQGGGVYNEQFF.

This chain joins TRBV7-8 and TRBJ1-5, with D possibly being TRBD1 (5 bases). V gave up 5 bases and J gave up 3 bases, with 11 bases separating them. Germline CDR1 SGHVS, CDR2 FQNEAQ. The CDR3 sequence is 14 residues long. The CDR3 DNA follows: TGTGCCAGCAGCAAAGACAGCAACAATCAGCCCCAGCATTTT. It specifies CASSKDSNNQPQHF. The full variable domain, its missing parts supplied by reference TRBV7-8 and TRBJ1-5, is GAGVSQSPRYKVAKRGQDVALRCDPISGHVSLFWYQQALGQGPEFLTYFQNEAQLDKSGLPSDRFFAERPEGSVSTLKIQRTQQEDSAVYLCASSKDSNNQPQHFGDGTRLSIL.

V gene TRBV18 combines with J gene TRBJ1-2; tentatively, D is TRBD1 (5 bases). Germline-derived CDR1 and CDR2 are KGHSH and LQKENI. V was shortened by 6 bases and J by 0 bases, with 14 bases between the two germline ends. The CDR3 consists of 15 residues. The CDR3 sequence is CASSPGTEANYGYTF. The CDR3 nucleotides read TGTGCCAGCTCGCCCGGGACTGAAGCTAACTATGGCTACACCTTC.

The genes are TRBV5-1 and TRBJ1-5; D possibly corresponds to TRBD1 (6 bases). Germline CDR1 is SGHRS and CDR2 is YFSETQ. The CDR3 sequence is 15 residues long. The V gene lost 0 bases and the J gene lost 1 base, with 8 bases spanning the gap. In DNA form, the CDR3 reads TGCGCCAGCAGCTTGGGGACAGAAAGCAATCAGCCCCAGCATTTT. It yields the protein CASSLGTESNQPQHF.

A note on this clone: Within the sample, other DNA sequences also encode this same CDR3. V usage is TRBV30 and J usage is TRBJ2-2; D is uncertain. V was clipped by 0 bases and J by 5 bases, with 7 bases between them. The CDR3 is 13 amino acids. Germline V gene lookup returns CDR1 GTSNPN and CDR2 SVGIG (reference sequence). The CDR3 here is CAWSVLVTGELFF. CDR3 coding DNA: TGTGCCTGGAGTGTACTCGTAACCGGGGAGCTGTTTTTT.

The chain uses TRBV30 and TRBJ1-4, with TRBD1 matching 7 bases. Germline V gene sequence: CDR1 GTSNPN, CDR2 SVGIG (reference sequence). This CDR3 has 14 residues. The trim removed 0 bases at V and 7 bases at J, leaving 5 bases unmatched. The CDR3 DNA is TGTGCCTGGAGTGTAGGGACAGTTCGTGAAAAACTGTTTTTT. Translated, it gives CAWSVGTVREKLFF.

The sample holds one count of this clone. CDR3 DNA sequence: TGTGCCAGCAGCGCAGGTTTCGGACAGGCTGAAGCTTTCTTT. Residues: CASSAGFGQAEAFF. V usage is TRBV9 and J usage is TRBJ1-1; 7 positions agree with TRBD1. This CDR3 contains 14 residues. Germline loops: CDR1 SGDLS, CDR2 YYNGEE. After removal of 3 bases from V and 6 bases from J, the junction contained 8 bases not matched to a gene.